Each of the 19 T cell receptor beta chains below was sequenced from the same sample in a study of blood T cells in healthy people across ages. A J-beta primer mix and a sample-barcoded 5' primer were used in a second PCR of roughly 7 to 12 cycles. TCRdb recomputed calls from the 5' RACE reads with MiXCR, one row per CDR3 protein. The table shows 1.5 million to 2 million distinct CDR3 sequences, with over 25% occurring only once. The material sequenced was blood. The receptors shown here come from a woman in her 30s in good health.

The CDR3 here is CSVDPSTDTQYF. As DNA, the CDR3 is TGCAGCGTTGATCCCAGCACAGATACGCAGTATTTT. V usage is TRBV29-1 and J usage is TRBJ2-3; D remains ambiguous. There are 12 residues in the CDR3. Germline CDR1 SQVTM, CDR2 ANQGSEA. V lost 3 bases to trimming and J lost 0 bases, with 4 bases between them.

V and J are TRBV7-2 and TRBJ2-1, with D hard to call. CDR3 length: 15 amino acids. Germline V gene lookup returns CDR1 SGHTA and CDR2 FQGNSA. The germline V and J ends were trimmed by 3 bases and 7 bases, with 16 bases remaining between them. CDR3 nucleotides: TGTGCCAGCAGCTTCGACCTCCTGGGTCAGAATGAGCAGTTCTTC. It specifies CASSFDLLGQNEQFF.

This clonotype has just a few counts. The V gene is TRBV15, the J gene TRBJ2-1, with a weak D call TRBD1 (5 bases). Germline CDR1 is LNHNV and CDR2 is YYDKDF (reference sequence). Trimming took off 0 bases at V and 9 bases at J, with 9 bases between the two ends. CDR3 length: 13 amino acids. The DNA for the CDR3 is TGTGCCACCAGCAGAGATAGCCAGGGTGAGCAGTTCTTC. This gives the protein CATSRDSQGEQFF.

The chain is built from TRBV29-1 and TRBJ2-7; D is perhaps TRBD1 or TRBD2 (5 bases each). V gave up 4 bases and J gave up 0 bases, with 10 bases separating them. Looked up from germline, CDR1 is SQVTM and CDR2 is ANQGSEA. The CDR3 consists of 13 residues. CDR3 loop: CSVGDEFSYEQYF. CDR3 in DNA: TGCAGCGTTGGGGACGAGTTCTCCTACGAGCAGTACTTC.

This chain links TRBV29-1 with TRBJ2-5; D uncertain. Trimming removed 1 base at V and 5 bases at J, with 5 bases between. Germline V gene sequence: CDR1 SQVTM, CDR2 ANQGSEA. The CDR3 has 11 amino acids. The CDR3 nucleotides are TGCAGCGTTGAAGTACAGGAGACCCAGTACTTC. It yields the protein CSVEVQETQYF.

The chain employs TRBV20-1 and TRBJ1-4, with 7 bases that match TRBD1. Per germline, CDR1 DFQATT and CDR2 SNEGSKA (reference sequence). Germline trimming cut 5 bases from V and 8 bases from J; bases unmatched to any gene: 11. The CDR3 loop spans 14 amino acids. In DNA form, the CDR3 reads TGCAGTGCTGAGGCCTACACAGGGGACGAAAAACTGTTTTTT. Protein product: CSAEAYTGDEKLFF.

At least ten counts were recorded for this clonotype. The chain combines TRBV29-1 with TRBJ1-2; D may be TRBD1 (6 bases). The ends were cut back, 1 base at V and 3 bases at J, with 18 bases in the middle. Germline V CDR1 and CDR2: SQVTM, ANQGSEA. There are 16 residues in the CDR3. This CDR3 is CSVEGSGARQYYGYTF. CDR3 nucleotides: TGCAGCGTTGAAGGGTCGGGGGCCAGGCAGTACTATGGCTACACCTTC.

This clonotype was detected a few times. The chain links TRBV7-9 to TRBJ1-5, with a possible D match to TRBD1 (5 bases). Trimming took off 5 bases at V and 6 bases at J, with 14 bases between the two ends. Germline loops: CDR1 SEHNR, CDR2 FQNEAQ (reference sequence). The CDR3 is made up of 14 amino acids. The CDR3 is CASSERGSIQPQHF. The CDR3 DNA follows: TGTGCCAGCAGCGAAAGGGGATCAATTCAGCCCCAGCATTTT.

In this sample, this clonotype turned up many times. The junction departs from germline at one end; a sequencing error may be responsible. The gene calls are TRBV10-3 and TRBJ2-7, with TRBD1 matching over 8 bases. The CDR3 totals 13 residues. The germline gives CDR1 ENHRY, CDR2 SYGVKD. The CDR3 coding sequence is TGTGCCACCAGTGGGACAGGCCTCTACGAGCAGTACTTC. It yields the protein CATSGTGLYEQYF.

V gene TRBV2 combines with J gene TRBJ2-1; 13 bases agree with TRBD2. CDR1 and CDR2 from the germline V gene are SNHLY and FYNNEI. The trim removed 3 bases at V and 8 bases at J, leaving 7 bases unmatched. CDR3 size: 16 residues. The CDR3 nucleotides read TGTGCCAGCAGTGAGGGGACTAGCGGGAAGGGAGATGAGCAGTTCTTC. Translating gives CASSEGTSGKGDEQFF.

The chain couples TRBV4-2 to TRBJ2-4; 10 positions agree with TRBD2. The DNA end favors TRBJ2-5, so the J call may be wrong. The CDR3 length is 20 residues. CDR1 and CDR2 from the germline V gene are LGHNA and YNFKEQ. CDR3 nucleotides: TGTGCCAGCAGCCAAGTAGGGACTAGCGAGGGGGCGGGGTCCGCAGAGACCCAGTACTTC. Amino acids: CASSQVGTSEGAGSAETQYF.

For this clonotype: One end of the junction varies from germline; a read error may be responsible. The rearrangement uses TRBV25-1 and TRBJ1-1; D call uncertain. This CDR3 contains 12 residues. Germline CDR1 MGHDK, CDR2 SYGVNS. The CDR3 sequence is CAGSSQGTEAFF. CDR3 nucleotides: TGTGCCGGCAGTTCTCAAGGAACTGAAGCTTTCTTT.

This chain joins TRBV12-3 or TRBV12-4 and TRBJ1-2; D perhaps matches TRBD1 (6 bases). The CDR3 spans 12 residues. V lost 6 bases to trimming and J lost 6 bases, with 11 bases between them. CDR3 loop: CASSAGHNGYTF. In DNA form, the CDR3 reads TGTGCCAGCAGCGCGGGACATAATGGCTACACCTTC.

The chain employs TRBV20-1 and TRBJ1-6; D gene uncertain. The CDR3 runs 16 residues. Per germline, CDR1 DFQATT and CDR2 SNEGSKA (reference sequence). The V and J ends lost 6 bases and 6 bases respectively, with 21 bases between them. CDR3 sequence: CSALTQLGVINSPLHF. The CDR3 DNA reads as TGCAGTGCCCTGACCCAGCTCGGGGTGATTAATTCACCCCTCCACTTT.

This clonotype was counted many times. The CDR3 coding sequence is TGTGCCAGCGGCGGTAGGAGCGTCTACAATGAGCAGTTCTTC. This sequence encodes CASGGRSVYNEQFF. The rearrangement uses TRBV7-2 and TRBJ2-1, with D unclear. Per the germline V gene, CDR1 is SGHTA and CDR2 is FQGNSA. Trimming left V 8 bases short and J 3 bases short, with 14 bases between. This CDR3 is built from 14 residues.

This sequence joins TRBV4-1 and TRBJ1-5; D is unclear. Germline lookup yields CDR1 MGHRA and CDR2 YSYEKL. The V end was cut by 0 bases, the J end by 4 bases, with 7 bases between. The CDR3 contains 14 residues. CDR3 in DNA: TGCGCCAGCAGCCAAGATTGGGCTAATCAGCCCCAGCATTTT. Translation gives CASSQDWANQPQHF.

This clonotype was observed a handful of times. The V and J genes are TRBV20-1 and TRBJ2-1, with a possible D match to TRBD2 (6 bases). The CDR3 is 14 amino acids. Deletions cut 2 bases from V and 9 bases from J, with 17 bases between. Germline V gene data show CDR1 as DFQATT and CDR2 as SNEGSKA (reference sequence). The CDR3 sequence: CSARTSGVPGEQFF. In nucleotides, the CDR3 is TGCAGTGCTAGAACTTCGGGAGTCCCAGGTGAGCAGTTCTTC.

V gene TRBV15 combines with J gene TRBJ2-1; 8 bases are a match to TRBD2. Germline V gives CDR1 LNHNV, CDR2 YYDKDF (reference sequence). CDR3 length equals 17 residues. The V and J ends lost 3 bases and 2 bases, in that order; junction bases with no gene match: 9. CDR3 in DNA: TGTGCCACCAGCAGCTTTTCGGGGGGGGTGGCCTACAATGAGCAGTTCTTC. Translation: CATSSFSGGVAYNEQFF.

V is TRBV14 and J is TRBJ2-7; D is perhaps TRBD2 (6 bases). The CDR3 runs to 14 residues. The germline V and J ends were trimmed by 1 base and 3 bases, with 10 bases remaining between them. Germline V gene sequence: CDR1 SGHDN, CDR2 FVKESK. The CDR3 sequence: CASSQGWGGYEQYF. For the CDR3, the DNA is TGTGCCAGCAGCCAAGGGTGGGGAGGCTACGAGCAGTACTTC.